The source of this T cell receptor beta chain is a study of T cell repertoires and Cas9 in healthy adults. Background on the study: Characterization of SpCas9-reactive CD4 and CD8 T cells covered multi-effector potency, cytotoxicity and lineage. Whole-study findings and limits: In vitro, SpCas9-reactive Tregs were reported to curb effector T cell proliferation and function.

On this clone itself: The antigen remains undetermined.

Sequenced by immunoSEQ multiplex PCR; TCRdb stores in-frame clones only, minus some. This sample has about 15,000 clones; under 90% occur once, and the top ten carry around 2%. This CDR3 comprises 15 residues. CDR1 and CDR2 (germline): SGHDT, YYEEEE. V shed 2 bases and J 9 bases; nucleotides not matched to a gene: 6. The chain carries TRBV5-6 and TRBJ1-6, with TRBD1 matching 9 bases. The sample was Tregs (CD4+, CD25+, CD127-, CD137-, CD154-) from PBMCs; culture status not recorded. The TCR comes from a human donor in good health. The CDR3 DNA is TGTGCCAGCAGCTTTCTTGGGACAGGGACTTCACCCCTCCACTTT. It specifies CASSFLGTGTSPLHF.